This T cell receptor (beta chain) came from a study of identical twins. Study-level results: Not following the same donors, the study drew its conclusions from cross-sectional statistical analysis.

The CDR3 runs 16 residues. After removal of 4 bases from V and 2 bases from J, the junction contained 11 bases not matched to a gene. The V gene's germline CDR1 is SGHRS and CDR2 YFSETQ. MiXCR, run by TCRdb on the 5' RACE reads, gives a single entry per CDR3 protein. The sample has about 530,000 distinct CDR3 sequences, 15% seen once. With regard to this clonotype: Its target is not known.

This sample also belongs to another study, concerning yellow fever vaccine responses in identical twins.

The source of this sequence is a woman aged 18 to 35 in good health. What was sequenced was CD4+ T cells sorted from blood. The chain combines TRBV5-1 with TRBJ2-7, with 8 bases identical to TRBD1. CDR3 in amino acids: CASSPDGTGTTYEQYF. CDR3 nucleotide sequence: TGCGCCAGCAGCCCGGATGGGACAGGAACCACCTACGAGCAGTACTTC.